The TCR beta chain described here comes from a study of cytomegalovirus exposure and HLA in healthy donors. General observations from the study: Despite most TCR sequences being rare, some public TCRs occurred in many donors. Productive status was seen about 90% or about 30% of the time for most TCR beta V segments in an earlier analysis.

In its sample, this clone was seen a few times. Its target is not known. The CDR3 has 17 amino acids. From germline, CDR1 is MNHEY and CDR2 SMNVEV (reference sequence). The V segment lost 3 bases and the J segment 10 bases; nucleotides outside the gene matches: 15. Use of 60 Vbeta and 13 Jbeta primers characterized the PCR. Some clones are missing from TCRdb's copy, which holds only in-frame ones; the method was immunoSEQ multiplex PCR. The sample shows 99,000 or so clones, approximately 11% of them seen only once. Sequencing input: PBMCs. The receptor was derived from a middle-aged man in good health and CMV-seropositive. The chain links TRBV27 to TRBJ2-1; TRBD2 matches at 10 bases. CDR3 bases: TGTGCCAGCAGTTTTCTTTATGAGACTAGCGGGCCTAGAGAGCAGTTCTTC. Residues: CASSFLYETSGPREQFF.